Listed here is a single TCR beta chain. These data come from a study of blood T cell repertoires in COVID-19. The overall study: Whether acute or convalescent, the COVID-19 samples came from the United States, Italy and Spain.

Under the authors' procedure: By means of reference gene primer amplification, nucleated cell counts were estimated. TCRdb's table, derived via immunoSEQ multiplex PCR, lists solely in-frame clones and lacks some. The V and J calls and the clone size are those of that table, but D and trimming were determined from the DNA. In the table there are around 260,000 clones, about 81% of which are singletons. This CDR3 has 15 amino acids. CDR1 is SNHLY, CDR2 FYNNEI, per germline. V was pared by 6 bases and J by 3 bases, with 6 bases of the junction left unmatched. The cohort comprised adults aged about 18 to 90 years residing in some 24 US areas. Cohort allocation depended upon clinical history that participants reported.

V usage is TRBV2 and J usage is TRBJ2-4; TRBD1 matches 9 bases. This receptor was identified in a man aged 25-45 years with acute COVID-19. The sequenced sample was PBMCs or T cells enriched from blood (not recorded which). CDR3: CASSRQGVGKNIQYF. The CDR3 DNA reads TGTGCCAGCAGCCGACAGGGGGTAGGCAAAAACATTCAGTACTTC.